This T cell receptor beta chain was documented in a study of T cells after yellow fever vaccination. Deletions cut 0 bases from V and 7 bases from J, with 7 bases between. Germline V lookup: CDR1 LNHNV, CDR2 YYDKDF (reference sequence). This CDR3 is 13 amino acids long. TCRdb redid the calling of the 5' RACE reads with MiXCR, one entry per CDR3 protein. The sample lists 100,000 to 150,000 distinct CDR3 sequences, about 8.4% occurring once. The receptor was derived from a man aged 18 to 35 who received the YFV17D yellow fever vaccine. The V gene is TRBV15, the J gene TRBJ1-5; D is uncertain. The source material was CD8+ T cells sorted from PBMCs, sampled on the day of the yellow fever booster vaccination. CDR3 sequence (DNA): TGTGCCACCAGCAGAGATCGAGCACAGCCCCAGCATTTT. It specifies CATSRDRAQPQHF.